These T cell receptor beta chains were read from a single sample in a study of T cell changes during pregnancy in multiple sclerosis. Sequencing used immunoSEQ multiplex PCR; TCRdb keeps in-frame clones, though not all of them. The sample carries roughly 38,000 clones, about 92% recorded once. The material sequenced was CD8+ T cells from peripheral blood mononuclear cells, taken before pregnancy. Receptors originate from a female donor with multiple sclerosis, enrolled in a pregnancy study. Each CDR3 is given with its conserved first and last residue. D genes are given only for firm matches. Size is omitted from some rows. Given values are once, few, many or a class for expanded clones.

j_call d_call clone_size v_call cdr3_nt cdr3_aa
TRBJ2-5 . . TRBV7-9 TGTGCCAGCAGCTCAAGGAGGGGGGGGCTAGAGGCCCAGTACTTC CASSSRRGGLEAQYF
TRBJ1-1 TRBD1 . TRBV6-5 TGTGCCAGCAGTCCGGGACAGGGGGGCACTGAAGCTTTCTTT CASSPGQGGTEAFF
TRBJ1-3 . . TRBV13 TGTGCCAGCAGCTTCGGGACTGCTGGAAACACCATATATTTT CASSFGTAGNTIYF
TRBJ2-3 . . TRBV27 TGTGCCAGCAGTCGCCCAAGGCTACTAGACTCAGATACGCAGTATTTT CASSRPRLLDSDTQYF
TRBJ2-7 . . TRBV4-1 TGCGCCAGCAGCCCCTTCCCTTCCTACGAGCAGTACTTC CASSPFPSYEQYF
TRBJ1-1 . . TRBV27 TGTGCCAGCAGTTCCGCGAGGAGGACTGAAGCTTTCTTT CASSSARRTEAFF
TRBJ2-6 . . TRBV5-1 TGCGCCAGCAGCTTGGAAAACAGGGTAACTGGGGCCAACGTCCTGACTTTC CASSLENRVTGANVLTF
TRBJ1-1 TRBD1 once TRBV28 TGTGCCAGCACCCGACAGGGACCGAACACTGAAGCTTTCTTT CASTRQGPNTEAFF
TRBJ1-1 . . TRBV25-1 TGTGCCAGCAGTGTCCTCTCGGGGAGTAACACTGAAGCTTTCTTT CASSVLSGSNTEAFF
TRBJ2-3 . few TRBV19 TGTGCCAGTGGACCGGGACACCCCTATGTCGCAGATACGCAGTATTTT CASGPGHPYVADTQYF
TRBJ1-1 . . TRBV7-8 TGTGCCAGCAGCTTAGAGGGGGTCAGGAGTGAAGCTTTCTTT CASSLEGVRSEAFF
TRBJ2-2 . once TRBV9 TGTGCCAGCAGCGTAGAATCGGGCCCTAACACCGGGGGGCTGTTTTTT CASSVESGPNTGGLFF
TRBJ2-1 . . TRBV7-7 TGTGCCAGCAGCTTAAGTAGCGGAGCCTACAATGAGCAGTTCTTC CASSLSSGAYNEQFF
TRBJ2-2 TRBD1 . TRBV9 TGTGCCAGCAGCGTAGAGGGACAGAAGACCGGGGAGCTGTTTTTT CASSVEGQKTGELFF
TRBJ2-6 TRBD2 once TRBV9 TGTGCCAGCAGCTCGGGGGGGACTGGGGCCAACGTCCTGACTTTC CASSSGGTGANVLTF
TRBJ2-3 TRBD2 . TRBV28 TGTGCCAGCGGGGGGGGTACGCAGTATTTT CASGGGTQYF
TRBJ2-3 . . TRBV6-1 TGTGCCAGCGGAGCTCTCAGGGGATCCGCAGATACGCAGTATTTT CASGALRGSADTQYF
TRBJ2-7 TRBD1 . TRBV6-4 TGTGCCAGCAGTTGGACAGGGAAACCCACCTACGAGCAGTACTTC CASSWTGKPTYEQYF
TRBJ1-5 TRBD1 . TRBV5-5 TGTGCCAGCAGCTTACAGGGGGCGCTGGGACAGCCCCAGCATTTT CASSLQGALGQPQHF
TRBJ1-4 . . TRBV7-2 TGTGCCAGCAGCCCCACCGCGGTAGTACGTGGGGAAAAACTGTTTTTT CASSPTAVVRGEKLFF
TRBJ2-2 TRBD2 . TRBV4-1 TGCGCCAGCAGCCACGTTAGCGGGACGAACACCGGGGAGCTGTTTTTT CASSHVSGTNTGELFF
TRBJ2-1 TRBD1 . TRBV27 TGTGCCAGCAGGCCCAGGACAGGGGATTACAATGAGCAGTTCTTC CASRPRTGDYNEQFF
TRBJ2-2 . . TRBV25-1 TGTGCCAGCCGGCCGAAAGGGGCCGGGGAGCTGTTTTTT CASRPKGAGELFF
TRBJ2-3 . once TRBV7-9 TGTGCCAGCAGCTTTAAGCCAGATACGCAGTATTTT CASSFKPDTQYF
TRBJ1-5 . . TRBV5-5 TGTGCCAGCAGCTTGGGTTGGGCGGGGGCAGGGCAGCCCCAGCATTTT CASSLGWAGAGQPQHF
TRBJ1-1 TRBD1 . TRBV27 TGTGCCAGCAGTCCAACAGGGGTCATGAACACTGAAGCTTTCTTT CASSPTGVMNTEAFF
TRBJ2-2 . . TRBV13 TGTGCCAGCAGCACCCCCCCCGGGGGAGTTGACACCGGGGAGCTGTTTTTT CASSTPPGGVDTGELFF
TRBJ1-3 . . TRBV2 TGTGCCAGCAGTGAATATCAGGGCTCTGGAAACACCATATATTTT CASSEYQGSGNTIYF
TRBJ2-1 TRBD2 . TRBV4-1 TGCGCCAGCAGCCAAGACCGGGGGGGCCTGAATGAGCAGTTCTTC CASSQDRGGLNEQFF
TRBJ1-4 . . TRBV7-9 TGTGCCAGCAGCTTAGAAGGAGGGATCCAGTTTTTT CASSLEGGIQFF
TRBJ2-1 TRBD2 . TRBV6-4 TGTGCCAGCAGTGCCGGGACTAGCGGGGACAATGAGCAGTTCTTC CASSAGTSGDNEQFF
TRBJ2-6 . once TRBV19 TGTGCCAGTAGTTACCCACAGGGAATCCCCTCTGGGGCCAACGTCCTGACTTTC CASSYPQGIPSGANVLTF
TRBJ2-7 . . TRBV5-1 TGCGCCAGCAGCTTGGTGTACGGCTACGAGCAGTACTTC CASSLVYGYEQYF
TRBJ2-1 . . TRBV5-5 TGTGCCAGCAGCTTAGGCACCGGGGGAAGGAATGAGCAGTTCTTC CASSLGTGGRNEQFF
TRBJ2-1 TRBD1 . TRBV9 TGTGCCAGCAGCGCCAACCGGGACAGGGCTTACAATGAGCAGTTCTTC CASSANRDRAYNEQFF
TRBJ2-7 . . TRBV27 TGTGCCAGCAGTTTATCGTCTCCTTCCTACTACGAGCAGTACTTC CASSLSSPSYYEQYF
TRBJ1-1 . . TRBV5-6 TGTGCCAGCAGCTTGTCCGGCACTGAAGCTTTCTTT CASSLSGTEAFF
TRBJ2-2 . . TRBV27 TGTGCCAGCAGTTTAAGACAGAACACCGGGGAGCTGTTTTTT CASSLRQNTGELFF
TRBJ1-2 . . TRBV7-8 TGTGCCAGCAGCACTCCGGACAGCCTCTATGGCTACACCTTC CASSTPDSLYGYTF
TRBJ1-2 TRBD1 once TRBV11-2 TGTGCCAGCAGCCTCAACGGACAGGCAATCCAAGCTAACTATGGCTACACCTTC CASSLNGQAIQANYGYTF
TRBJ2-1 TRBD2 . TRBV25-1 TGTGCCAGCAGTGAACTCAGGGCTAGCGGGGCCTCCTACAATGAGCAGTTCTTC CASSELRASGASYNEQFF
TRBJ2-3 TRBD2 . TRBV7-6 TGTGCCAGCAGCTTAGCCGATAGCGGGGCGGGAGGGGATACGCAGTATTTT CASSLADSGAGGDTQYF
TRBJ1-1 . . TRBV15 TGTGCCACCAGCAGAATCCCTAAAATCGACGGGACTGAAGCTTTCTTT CATSRIPKIDGTEAFF
TRBJ2-1 TRBD1 . TRBV9 TGTGCCAGCAGCGTAGGGACAGGACCCTACAATGAGCAGTTCTTC CASSVGTGPYNEQFF
TRBJ1-4 . . TRBV7-9 TGTGCCAGCAGCTCAATGACAGGTGGTAATGAAAAACTGTTTTTT CASSSMTGGNEKLFF
TRBJ2-1 . . TRBV28 TGTGCCAGCAGTTTTTCCAGCTACAATGAGCAGTTCTTC CASSFSSYNEQFF
TRBJ2-4 TRBD1 . TRBV4-1 TGCGCCAGCAGCCAAGAGGACAGGCCCCAAAACATTCAGTACTTC CASSQEDRPQNIQYF
TRBJ1-1 TRBD1 few TRBV9 TGTGCCAGCAGCCCCCGAAGAGTACAGGGGGCGCCAGGCACTGAAGCTTTCTTT CASSPRRVQGAPGTEAFF
TRBJ2-7 TRBD1 . TRBV27 TGTGCCAGCAGTGTGAGAGGGACAGGGACTTACGAGCAGTACTTC CASSVRGTGTYEQYF
TRBJ1-1 . . TRBV10-3 TGTGCCAGCAGTTTCAGTGAGGACACTGAAGCTTTCTTT CASSFSEDTEAFF
TRBJ2-2 . . TRBV6-6 TGTGCCAGCAGTCTACTTCAGGGTTCCGGGGAGCTGTTTTTT CASSLLQGSGELFF
TRBJ2-2 . . TRBV4-2 TGTGCCAGCAGCCAAGAACTTAGCTTTAGCGGGGAGCTGTTTTTT CASSQELSFSGELFF
TRBJ1-5 TRBD1 . TRBV15 TGTGCCACCAGCAGGGACAGGGGGCGCAATCAGCCCCAGCATTTT CATSRDRGRNQPQHF
TRBJ2-7 . . TRBV7-8 TGTGCCAGCAGCTTAAGGGCAGGGTCAGCCGAGCAGTACTTC CASSLRAGSAEQYF